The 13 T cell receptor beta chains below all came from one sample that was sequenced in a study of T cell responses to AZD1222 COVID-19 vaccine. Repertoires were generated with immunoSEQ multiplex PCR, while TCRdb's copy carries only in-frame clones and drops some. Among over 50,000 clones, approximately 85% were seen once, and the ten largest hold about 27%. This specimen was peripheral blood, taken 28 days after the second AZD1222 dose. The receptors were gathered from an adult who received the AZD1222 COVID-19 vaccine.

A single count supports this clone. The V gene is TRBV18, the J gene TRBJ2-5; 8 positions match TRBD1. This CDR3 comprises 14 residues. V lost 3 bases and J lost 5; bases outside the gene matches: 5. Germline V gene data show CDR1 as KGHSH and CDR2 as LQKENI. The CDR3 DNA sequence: TGTGCCAGCTCACCCTCGACAGGGGAGGAGACCCAGTACTTC. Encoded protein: CASSPSTGEETQYF. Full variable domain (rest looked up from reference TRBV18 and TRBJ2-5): NAGVMQNPRHLVRRRGQEARLRCSPMKGHSHVYWYRQLPEEGLKFMVYLQKENIIDESGMPKERFSAEFPKEGPSILRIQQVVRGDSAAYFCASSPSTGEETQYFGPGTRLLVL.

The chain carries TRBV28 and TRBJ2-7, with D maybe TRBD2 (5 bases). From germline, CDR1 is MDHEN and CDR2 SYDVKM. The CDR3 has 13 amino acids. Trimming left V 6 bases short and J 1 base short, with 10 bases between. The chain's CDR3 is CASRDLSSYEQYF. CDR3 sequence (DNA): TGTGCCAGCAGGGACTTAAGTTCCTACGAGCAGTACTTC.

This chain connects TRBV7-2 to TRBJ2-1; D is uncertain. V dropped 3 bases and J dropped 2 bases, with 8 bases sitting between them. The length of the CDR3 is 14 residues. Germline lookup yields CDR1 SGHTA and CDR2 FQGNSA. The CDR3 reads CASSLRPPYNEQFF. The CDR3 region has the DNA TGTGCCAGCAGCTTGAGACCACCCTACAATGAGCAGTTCTTC.

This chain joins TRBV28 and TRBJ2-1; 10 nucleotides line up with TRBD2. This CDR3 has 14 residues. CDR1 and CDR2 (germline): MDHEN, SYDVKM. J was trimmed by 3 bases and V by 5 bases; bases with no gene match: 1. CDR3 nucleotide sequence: TGTGCCAGCAGTCCTAGCGGGAGCTACAATGAGCAGTTCTTC. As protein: CASSPSGSYNEQFF. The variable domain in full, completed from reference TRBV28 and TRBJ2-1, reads DVKVTQSSRYLVKRTGEKVFLECVQDMDHENMFWYRQDPGLGLRLIYFSYDVKMKEKGDIPEGYSVSREKKERFSLILESASTNQTSMYLCASSPSGSYNEQFFGPGTRLTVL.

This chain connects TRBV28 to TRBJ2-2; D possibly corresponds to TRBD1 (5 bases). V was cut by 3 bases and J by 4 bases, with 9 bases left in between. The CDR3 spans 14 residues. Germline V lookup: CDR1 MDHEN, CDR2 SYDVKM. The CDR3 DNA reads TGTGCCAGCAGTTTTGGGGCTGGCACCGGGGAGCTGTTTTTT. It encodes CASSFGAGTGELFF.

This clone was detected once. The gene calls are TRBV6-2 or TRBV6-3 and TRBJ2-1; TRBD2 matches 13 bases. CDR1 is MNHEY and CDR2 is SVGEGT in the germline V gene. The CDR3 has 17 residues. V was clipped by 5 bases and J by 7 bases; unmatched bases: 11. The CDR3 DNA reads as TGTGCCAGCAGTCCAGAAATACTAGCGGGAGGGGGTAATGAGCAGTTCTTC. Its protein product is CASSPEILAGGGNEQFF.

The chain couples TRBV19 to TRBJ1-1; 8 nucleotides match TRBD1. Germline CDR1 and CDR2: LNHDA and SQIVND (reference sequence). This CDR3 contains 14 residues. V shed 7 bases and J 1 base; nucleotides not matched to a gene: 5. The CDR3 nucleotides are TGTGCCAGTAAAACAGGACAGGGGAACACTGAAGCTTTCTTT. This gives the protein CASKTGQGNTEAFF. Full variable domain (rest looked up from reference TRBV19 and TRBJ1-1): DGGITQSPKYLFRKEGQNVTLSCEQNLNHDAMYWYRQDPGQGLRLIYYSQIVNDFQKGDIAEGYSVSREKKESFPLTVTSAQKNPTAFYLCASKTGQGNTEAFFGQGTRLTVV.

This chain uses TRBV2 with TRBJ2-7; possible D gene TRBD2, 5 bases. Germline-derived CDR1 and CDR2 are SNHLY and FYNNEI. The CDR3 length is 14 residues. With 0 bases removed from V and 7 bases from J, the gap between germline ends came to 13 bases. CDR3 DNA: TGTGCCAGCAGTGAAGCGGGCGGAGGAGGTGAGCAGTACTTC. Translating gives CASSEAGGGGEQYF.

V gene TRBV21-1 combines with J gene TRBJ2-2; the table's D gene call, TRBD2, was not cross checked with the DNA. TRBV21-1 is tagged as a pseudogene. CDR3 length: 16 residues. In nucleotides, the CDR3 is TGTGCCAGCAGGAAAACAAGCGGGAGGAACACCGGGGAGCTGTTTTTT. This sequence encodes CASRKTSGRNTGELFF.

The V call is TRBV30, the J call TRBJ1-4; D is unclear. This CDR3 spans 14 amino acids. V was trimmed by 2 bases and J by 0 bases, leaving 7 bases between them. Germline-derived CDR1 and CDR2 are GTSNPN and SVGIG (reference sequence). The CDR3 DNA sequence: TGTGCCTGGAGTCCCGGGACAACTAATGAAAAACTGTTTTTT. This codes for CAWSPGTTNEKLFF. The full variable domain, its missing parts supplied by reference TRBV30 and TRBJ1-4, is SQTIHQWPATLVQPVGSPLSLECTVEGTSNPNLYWYRQAAGRGLQLLFYSVGIGQISSEVPQNLSASRPQDRQFILSSKKLLLSDSGFYLCAWSPGTTNEKLFFGSGTQLSVL.

CDR3 loop: CASSLGEGYTGELFF. CDR3 DNA sequence: TGTGCCAGCAGCTTAGGGGAGGGATACACCGGGGAGCTGTTTTTT. The chain employs TRBV7-6 and TRBJ2-2; 7 bases map to TRBD2. The CDR3 extends over 15 amino acids. J gave up 3 bases and V 1 base, and 2 bases lay outside the gene matches. Germline V CDR1 and CDR2: SGHVS, FNYEAQ.

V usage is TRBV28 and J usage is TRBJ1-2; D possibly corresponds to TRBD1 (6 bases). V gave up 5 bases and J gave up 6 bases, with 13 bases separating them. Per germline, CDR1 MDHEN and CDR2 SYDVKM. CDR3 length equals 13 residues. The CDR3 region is CASSTQGVDGYTF. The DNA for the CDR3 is TGTGCCAGCAGTACACAGGGAGTAGATGGCTACACCTTC.

The DNA of the CDR3 is TGTGCCAGCAGCTTGACTAGCGGGAGCACAGATACGCAGTATTTT. This encodes CASSLTSGSTDTQYF. The V gene is TRBV5-6, the J gene TRBJ2-3, with 9 bases identical to TRBD2. Germline trimming cut 1 base from V and 0 bases from J; bases unmatched to any gene: 0. The CDR3 sequence is 15 residues long. Germline CDR1 is SGHDT and CDR2 is YYEEEE. Full variable domain (outside the CDR3, taken from reference TRBV5-6 and TRBJ2-3): DAGVTQSPTHLIKTRGQQVTLRCSPKSGHDTVSWYQQALGQGPQFIFQYYEEEERQRGNFPDRFSGHQFPNYSSELNVNALLLGDSALYLCASSLTSGSTDTQYFGPGTRLTVL.